A single sample is the source of the 11 T cell receptor beta chains below, sequenced in a study of blood T cell repertoires in COVID-19. Sequenced by immunoSEQ multiplex PCR; TCRdb stores in-frame clones only, minus some. The data contain about 310,000 clones, around 86% of them singletons. Sequenced: peripheral blood. These receptors were collected from a man aged 45 to 65 with active or convalescent COVID-19.

The chain links TRBV30 to TRBJ1-5, with TRBD1 as a possible D gene (5 bases). The CDR3 consists of 15 residues. V was shortened by 1 base and J by 0 bases, with 10 bases between the two germline ends. Per the germline V gene, CDR1 is GTSNPN and CDR2 is SVGIG (reference sequence). CDR3 amino acids: CAWSGGAVSNQPQHF. For the CDR3, the DNA is TGTGCCTGGAGTGGTGGGGCAGTTAGCAATCAGCCCCAGCATTTT.

V usage is TRBV7-2 and J usage is TRBJ2-1, with a tentative D call TRBD1 (5 bases). The CDR3 has 15 amino acids. V was pared by 5 bases and J by 3 bases, with 14 bases between. Germline V gene lookup returns CDR1 SGHTA and CDR2 FQGNSA. CDR3 in amino acids: CASSARQINYNEQFF. The CDR3 nucleotides are TGTGCCAGCAGCGCCCGACAGATTAACTACAATGAGCAGTTCTTC. Combining the CDR3 with reference TRBV7-2 and TRBJ2-1 gives the whole variable domain GAGVSQSPSNKVTEKGKDVELRCDPISGHTALYWYRQSLGQGLEFLIYFQGNSAPDKSGLPSDRFSAERTGGSVSTLTIQRTQQEDSAVYLCASSARQINYNEQFFGPGTRLTVL.

In nucleotides, the CDR3 is TGTGCCAGCAGGGTTGACAGGGCAACAGATACGCAGTATTTT. This translates into CASRVDRATDTQYF. The rearrangement uses TRBV6-5 and TRBJ2-3, with 7 bases fitting TRBD1. The CDR3 runs to 14 residues. Germline values: CDR1 MNHEY, CDR2 SVGAGI. Losses at the gene ends were 6 bases for V and 3 bases for J; bases not matched to a gene: 6.

J is TRBJ2-7 and V is TRBV9; possibly TRBD2 for D (7 bases). Between the trimmed V and J ends, which lost 5 bases and 0 bases, there was a span of 15 bases. CDR3 length: 15 amino acids. Germline V gives CDR1 SGDLS, CDR2 YYNGEE. The CDR3 protein is CASSPEGGRSYEQYF. Written as DNA, the CDR3 is TGTGCCAGCAGTCCCGAGGGGGGGCGCTCCTACGAGCAGTACTTC.

V usage is TRBV28 and J usage is TRBJ2-1; D ambiguous. The CDR3 covers 13 residues. Per the germline V gene, CDR1 is MDHEN and CDR2 is SYDVKM. Trimming pared 4 bases from V and 2 bases from J, leaving 6 bases between. CDR3 protein: CASSSAAYNEQFF. DNA of the CDR3: TGTGCCAGCAGTTCTGCGGCCTACAATGAGCAGTTCTTC.

The rearrangement joins TRBV19 to TRBJ1-3; D not certain. Germline CDR1 is LNHDA and CDR2 is SQIVND (reference sequence). The CDR3 spans 16 residues. Trimming removed 6 bases from V and 4 bases from J, with 19 bases in between. CDR3 amino acids: CASSRRRGSEGNTIYF. CDR3 in DNA: TGTGCCAGTAGCCGTCGAAGAGGGTCGGAGGGAAACACCATATATTTT.

The chain combines TRBV6-5 with TRBJ2-7; 10 bases align to TRBD1. The CDR3 is 14 amino acids. Per germline, CDR1 MNHEY and CDR2 SVGAGI. V was pared by 7 bases and J by 3 bases, with 6 bases of the junction left unmatched. The CDR3 region has the DNA TGTGCCAGCACCCGGACAGGGGGAGGCTACGAGCAGTACTTC. Translating it yields CASTRTGGGYEQYF.

V gene TRBV18 combines with J gene TRBJ1-5, with 7 nucleotides matching TRBD1. Losses at the gene ends were 3 bases for V and 3 bases for J; bases not matched to a gene: 5. The germline gives CDR1 KGHSH, CDR2 LQKENI. The CDR3 runs 15 residues. The CDR3 is CASSPGQRSNQPQHF. CDR3 nucleotide sequence: TGTGCCAGCTCACCGGGACAGCGCTCCAATCAGCCCCAGCATTTT.

The chain recombines TRBV4-3 with TRBJ1-6; 8 nucleotides line up with TRBD1. CDR1 and CDR2 from the germline V gene are LGHNA and YSLEER. The V segment lost 4 bases and the J segment 5 bases; nucleotides outside the gene matches: 4. The length of the CDR3 is 15 residues. CDR3 protein: CASSPQGADNSPLHF. As DNA, the CDR3 is TGCGCCAGCAGCCCGCAGGGGGCGGATAATTCACCCCTCCACTTT.

The chain has TRBV4-3 and TRBJ2-3; D is uncertain. Germline V gene data show CDR1 as LGHNA and CDR2 as YSLEER. Trimming removed 4 bases from V and 4 bases from J, with 9 bases in between. The CDR3 is 13 amino acids. The CDR3 nucleotides read TGCGCCAGCAGCCTAGACGTCGCAGATACGCAGTATTTT. It is translated as CASSLDVADTQYF.

This chain joins TRBV30 and TRBJ1-1; TRBD1 agrees at 9 bases. CDR1 is GTSNPN and CDR2 is SVGIG in the germline V gene (reference sequence). V lost 3 bases to trimming and J lost 5 bases; unmatched junction nucleotides: 7. The CDR3 covers 14 residues. The DNA of the CDR3 is TGTGCCTGGAGCACAGGGGGCTTCGGGACTGAAGCTTTCTTT. Translation gives CAWSTGGFGTEAFF.